These 17 T cell receptor beta chains were all obtained from the same sample, sequenced in a study of T cells after yellow fever vaccination. A single record per CDR3 protein comes from TCRdb applying MiXCR to the 5' RACE reads. The sample records about 320,000 distinct CDR3 sequences, 3.5% to 4.5% being singletons. The starting material was PBMCs, obtained 15 days after the yellow fever booster vaccination. Receptors originate from a man younger than 30 who received the YFV17D yellow fever vaccine.

The chain uses TRBV12-3 or TRBV12-4 and TRBJ1-5; 8 positions match TRBD1. The CDR3 is made up of 17 amino acids. The trim removed 5 bases at V and 4 bases at J, leaving 13 bases unmatched. The CDR3, as DNA: TGTGCCAGCAGTAACTCTCCACCAAACAGGGGGAATCAGCCCCAGCATTTT. Translation gives CASSNSPPNRGNQPQHF.

This clonotype was detected a few times. The rearrangement joins TRBV5-1 to TRBJ2-5; TRBD2 matches 7 bases. The V segment lost 3 bases and the J segment 4 bases; nucleotides outside the gene matches: 9. CDR1 is SGHRS and CDR2 is YFSETQ in the germline V gene. This CDR3 is built from 15 residues. The chain's CDR3 is CASSSEAGLGETQYF. The CDR3 DNA is TGCGCCAGCAGCTCAGAAGCGGGGCTCGGAGAGACCCAGTACTTC.

This clonotype occurred a few times. This rearrangement joins TRBV19 to TRBJ2-5; 10 nucleotides line up with TRBD1. The CDR3 sequence is 14 residues long. The germline V gene has CDR1 LNHDA and CDR2 SQIVND (reference sequence). Unmatched junction bases numbered 0, after V lost 1 base and J lost 4 bases. CDR3 amino acids: CASSIGTGGETQYF. CDR3 bases: TGTGCCAGTAGTATAGGGACAGGGGGAGAGACCCAGTACTTC.

This clonotype was picked up a small number of times. The V call is TRBV7-2, the J call TRBJ1-3; 10 bases line up with TRBD1. Trimming cost V 5 bases and J 3 bases; bases outside gene matches: 4. The CDR3 runs 15 residues. Germline CDR1 SGHTA, CDR2 FQGNSA. The CDR3 bases are TGTGCCAGCAGCACCCGGACAGGGGGTGGAAACACCATATATTTT. Amino acid sequence: CASSTRTGGGNTIYF.

This clonotype was seen many times. The chain carries TRBV7-2 and TRBJ1-1; D is undetermined. The CDR3 consists of 13 residues. Germline V gene sequence: CDR1 SGHTA, CDR2 FQGNSA. V was pared by 5 bases and J by 1 base, with 8 bases between. The CDR3 spells CASSPSTNTEAFF. In DNA form, the CDR3 reads TGTGCCAGCAGCCCCTCCACGAACACTGAAGCTTTCTTT. Full variable domain (missing parts from reference TRBV7-2 and TRBJ1-1): GAGVSQSPSNKVTEKGKDVELRCDPISGHTALYWYRQSLGQGLEFLIYFQGNSAPDKSGLPSDRFSAERTGGSVSTLTIQRTQQEDSAVYLCASSPSTNTEAFFGQGTRLTVV.

This clonotype was counted many times. The chain couples TRBV7-9 to TRBJ2-1, with TRBD2 matching over 8 bases. The CDR3 contains 16 residues. Germline CDR1 and CDR2: SEHNR and FQNEAQ (reference sequence). The V and J ends lost 0 bases and 4 bases, in that order; junction bases with no gene match: 5. The CDR3 nucleotides are TGTGCCAGCAGCTTAGCGAAACTAGCGGCTTACAATGAGCAGTTCTTC. This translates into CASSLAKLAAYNEQFF.

This clonotype has ten or more counts. The gene calls are TRBV20-1 and TRBJ1-1; a weak D match, TRBD1 (5 bases). CDR1 DFQATT and CDR2 SNEGSKA come from the germline V gene (reference sequence). The V end was cut by 1 base, the J end by 1 base, with 7 bases between. This CDR3 spans 13 amino acids. The CDR3 region is CSARVGANTEAFF. The CDR3 DNA reads as TGCAGTGCTAGAGTTGGGGCGAACACTGAAGCTTTCTTT.

This clonotype was picked up a small number of times. The genes are TRBV7-2 and TRBJ2-5, with 8 bases fitting TRBD2. The germline V gene encodes CDR1 SGHTA and CDR2 FQGNSA. V lost 4 bases to trimming and J lost 4 bases; unmatched junction nucleotides: 5. The CDR3 contains 14 residues. CDR3 protein: CASSSGGGLETQYF. CDR3 nucleotides: TGTGCCAGCAGCTCCGGGGGGGGCCTAGAGACCCAGTACTTC.

This clonotype was recorded a few times. The chain is built from TRBV6-2 or TRBV6-3 and TRBJ1-6, with a possible D match to TRBD1 (6 bases). This CDR3 comprises 15 residues. Trimming stripped 5 bases from V and 2 bases from J, with 10 bases between. In germline, CDR1 is MNHEY, CDR2 SVGEGT. The CDR3 sequence: CASSTGTTYNSPLHF. The DNA of the CDR3 is TGTGCCAGCAGTACCGGGACAACCTATAATTCACCCCTCCACTTT.

The rearrangement uses TRBV5-6 and TRBJ2-2, with TRBD1 identical over 9 bases. Per the germline V gene, CDR1 is SGHDT and CDR2 is YYEEEE. The CDR3 has 17 amino acids. V lost 0 bases to trimming and J lost 6 bases; unmatched junction nucleotides: 9. As DNA, the CDR3 is TGTGCCAGCAGCTTGGACCTGACAGGGGGATTTCCCGGGGAGCTGTTTTTT. As protein: CASSLDLTGGFPGELFF.

The J gene is TRBJ1-2, the V gene TRBV6-5; D unresolved. The germline V gene encodes CDR1 MNHEY and CDR2 SVGAGI. The V and J ends lost 4 bases and 8 bases respectively, with 11 bases between them. This CDR3 spans 12 amino acids. The CDR3 loop is CASSFSGRGYTF. The CDR3 DNA reads as TGTGCCAGCAGTTTCTCCGGGAGGGGCTACACCTTC.

This clonotype was found many times. This rearrangement joins TRBV5-8 to TRBJ2-5; TRBD1 matches 7 bases. The trim removed 4 bases at V and 4 bases at J, leaving 7 bases unmatched. Germline lookup yields CDR1 SGHTS and CDR2 YDEGEE. The CDR3 is made up of 14 amino acids. In DNA form, the CDR3 reads TGTGCCAGCAGCAACGGACAGGCCACAGAGACCCAGTACTTC. Translated: CASSNGQATETQYF.

In its sample, this clonotype was seen many times. The V call is TRBV20-1, the J call TRBJ1-2, with D tentatively TRBD1 (6 bases). Germline CDR1 reads DFQATT; CDR2 reads SNEGSKA (reference sequence). V lost 3 bases to trimming and J lost 4 bases, with 6 bases between them. This CDR3 is 11 amino acids long. The CDR3 loop is CSARTGYGYTF. CDR3 sequence (DNA): TGCAGTGCTAGGACAGGCTATGGCTACACCTTC.

Many counts were recorded for this clonotype. This chain connects TRBV7-2 to TRBJ1-2, with D tentatively TRBD1 (5 bases). This CDR3 spans 15 amino acids. V was clipped by 2 bases and J by 7 bases, with 17 bases between them. Germline V gives CDR1 SGHTA, CDR2 FQGNSA. This CDR3 reads CASSLRGGGSGGYTF. DNA for the CDR3: TGTGCCAGCAGCTTACGGGGCGGGGGGAGTGGTGGCTACACCTTC.

The genes are TRBV21-1 and TRBJ1-1. TRBV21-1 is labeled a pseudogene. The CDR3 loop spans 14 amino acids. The chain's CDR3 is CASSLRGVHTEAFF. CDR3 sequence (DNA): TGTGCCAGCAGCCTTCGGGGTGTGCACACTGAAGCTTTCTTT.

This clonotype has a count of ten or more. V gene TRBV19 combines with J gene TRBJ2-7; TRBD2 matches 10 bases. Germline assignment: CDR1 LNHDA and CDR2 SQIVND (reference sequence). With 6 bases clipped from V and 9 bases from J, the junction kept 11 bases outside the gene matches. The CDR3 loop spans 14 amino acids. The CDR3 sequence: CASRQTSGLQRQYF. The CDR3 DNA is TGTGCCAGTAGGCAGACTAGCGGGCTTCAGAGGCAGTACTTC.

The chain is built from TRBV5-6 and TRBJ2-7; TRBD1 might be the D (5 bases). V lost 0 bases to trimming and J lost 5 bases, with 12 bases between them. This CDR3 comprises 14 residues. CDR1 SGHDT and CDR2 YYEEEE come from the germline V gene. The CDR3 is CASSLGGRNHEQYV. CDR3 DNA: TGTGCCAGCAGCTTGGGGGGCAGGAACCACGAGCAGTACGTC.